The present entry profiles one T cell receptor beta chain with its context. These data originate in a study of blood T cell repertoires in COVID-19. Overall study: Samples came from the United States, Italy and Spain, spanning acute and convalescent COVID-19. PBMCs, B-cell-depleted T cells, or T cells were the source of the cDNA or gDNA that made up the material.

The CDR3 has 18 residues. Trimming at V came to 3 bases and at J to 0 bases, leaving 14 bases not matched to a gene. The germline gives CDR1 SGHRS, CDR2 YFSETQ. Per the original data handling: Amplification with reference gene primers provided the estimates of nucleated cell counts. The method was immunoSEQ multiplex PCR; TCRdb's version includes in-frame clones alone and lacks a portion of them. For V, J and clone size, that table is used; D and trimming come from the DNA. Of 250,000 to 300,000 clones listed, approximately 88% are singletons. This TCR derives from a man aged 50 to 59 with acute or convalescent COVID-19. V gene TRBV5-1 combines with J gene TRBJ1-1, with 7 positions matching TRBD1. Sequences were obtained from peripheral blood. CDR3: CASSSPSGDSRLNTEAFF. CDR3 coding DNA: TGCGCCAGCAGCTCCCCAAGTGGGGACAGCCGATTGAACACTGAAGCTTTCTTT. Together with reference TRBV5-1 and TRBJ1-1, the CDR3 gives the full variable domain: KAGVTQTPRYLIKTRGQQVTLSCSPISGHRSVSWYQQTPGQGLQFLFEYFSETQRNKGNFPGRFSGRQFSNSRSEMNVSTLELGDSALYLCASSSPSGDSRLNTEAFFGQGTRLTVV.